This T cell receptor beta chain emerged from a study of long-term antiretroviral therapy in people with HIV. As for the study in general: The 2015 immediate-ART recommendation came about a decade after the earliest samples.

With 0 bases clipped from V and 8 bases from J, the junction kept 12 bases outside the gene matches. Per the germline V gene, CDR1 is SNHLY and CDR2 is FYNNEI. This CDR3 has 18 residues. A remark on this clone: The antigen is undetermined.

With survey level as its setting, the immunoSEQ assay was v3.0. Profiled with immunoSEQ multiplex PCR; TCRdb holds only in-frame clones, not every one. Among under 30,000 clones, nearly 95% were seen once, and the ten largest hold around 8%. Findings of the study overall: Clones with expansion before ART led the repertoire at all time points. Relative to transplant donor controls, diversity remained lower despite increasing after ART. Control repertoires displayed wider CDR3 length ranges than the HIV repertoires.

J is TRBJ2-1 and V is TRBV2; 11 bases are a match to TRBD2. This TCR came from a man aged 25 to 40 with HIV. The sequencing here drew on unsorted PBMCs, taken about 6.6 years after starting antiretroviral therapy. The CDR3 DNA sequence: TGTGCCAGCAGTGAAGCTTCAAGGACTAGCGGGCCAAGGGATGAGCAGTTCTTC. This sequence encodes CASSEASRTSGPRDEQFF.